The entry that follows covers one T cell receptor (beta chain) sequence. Its antigen is not known. Germline V gives CDR1 MNHEY, CDR2 SMNVEV (reference sequence). CDR3 size: 13 residues. Libraries were made by iRepertoire multiplex PCR with TCR subtype-specific primers for bulk and single-cell sequencing. TCRdb re-analyzed the multiplex PCR reads; it lists each CDR3 protein once, without DNA. Seen in this sample are some 7,700 distinct CDR3 sequences; the ten most common clones hold about 24%. The donors had carbamazepine-induced Stevens-Johnson syndrome or toxic epidermal necrolysis. This sample is drawn from a study of T cells in severe cutaneous drug reactions. Findings and caveats of the study: TRBV12-4 use rose strongly in carbamazepine-induced Stevens-Johnson syndrome or toxic epidermal necrolysis, averaging about 30% in blister cells and about 5.1% in PBMC.

The source is a human donor with a severe cutaneous adverse drug reaction. The sample taken for sequencing was cells from a skin blister. The chain recombines TRBV27 with TRBJ2-3. This CDR3 is CASHNFASDTQYF.